This T cell receptor beta chain was profiled in a study of T cells in Graves' hyperthyroidism and ophthalmopathy. Comments on this clonotype: A read error may be the cause here, since a much bigger clone is one base away.

Germline CDR1 is SGHRS and CDR2 is YFSETQ. CDR3 length: 15 amino acids. The TCR beta CDR3 regions underwent amplification using RNA transcripts as the source. The study used the HTBI primer set for a first-round RT-PCR of the TCR CDR3. Each CDR3 protein gets one entry after TCRdb re-called the multiplex PCR reads with MiXCR. This table has hundreds of thousands of distinct CDR3 sequences, about a sixth appearing once. Sequencing was done on a sample of blood. The gene calls are TRBV5-1 and TRBJ2-3, with unresolved D. This clonotype originated in a woman aged 18-29 years with Graves' hyperthyroidism. CDR3 protein: CASSLEVPAADTRYF. CDR3 DNA: TGCGCCAGCAGCTTGGAGGTTCCAGCAGCAGATACGCGGTATTTT. Full variable domain (rest looked up from reference TRBV5-1 and TRBJ2-3): KAGVTQTPRYLIKTRGQQVTLSCSPISGHRSVSWYQQTPGQGLQFLFEYFSETQRNKGNFPGRFSGRQFSNSRSEMNVSTLELGDSALYLCASSLEVPAADTRYFGPGTRLTVL.